Below are 32 T cell receptor beta chains sequenced from a single sample in a study of T-cell reconstitution after alpha-beta-depleted transplantation in children. Unique molecular identifiers were built into the TCRbeta library. TCRdb fed the PCR reads into MiXCR, producing one record per CDR3 protein. The table lists around 92,000 distinct CDR3 sequences, less than 15% of them singletons. Material: PBMCs from the stem cell graft donor, obtained from the stem cell graft. The receptors here all came from a human donor who donated a stem cell graft to a child with inherited bone marrow failure.

This clonotype was seen at least ten times. V is TRBV7-2 and J is TRBJ2-3, with unresolved D. V shed 3 bases and J shed 4 bases, with 5 bases lying between them. This CDR3 is 12 amino acids long. Germline V gene sequence: CDR1 SGHTA, CDR2 FQGNSA. The CDR3 spells CASSFGPDTQYF. In DNA form, the CDR3 reads TGTGCCAGCAGCTTTGGTCCAGATACGCAGTATTTT.

The chain uses TRBV6-6 and TRBJ1-2, with D possibly matching TRBD1 (5 bases). V was cut by 6 bases and J by 4 bases, with 12 bases left in between. The CDR3 extends over 13 amino acids. Germline lookup yields CDR1 MNHNY and CDR2 SVGAGI (reference sequence). The CDR3 region has the DNA TGTGCCAGCAGCAGGGTTTGGGGCTATGGCTACACCTTC. Translation: CASSRVWGYGYTF.

This clonotype was found a few times. The limits of the CDR3 on the DNA are not certain, so only TCRdb's listed CDR3 is given. J is TRBJ2-5 and V is TRBV19; the listed D gene, TRBD1, was not tested against the DNA. 14 amino acids form the CDR3, both terminal residues included. Per the germline V gene, CDR1 is LNHDA and CDR2 is SQIVND (reference sequence). CDR3 region: CASTSGQGQETQYF.

Many counts were recorded for this clonotype. This sequence joins TRBV20-1 and TRBJ2-7; TRBD2 agrees at 7 bases. With V trimmed by 6 bases and J by 0 bases, 5 bases remained unmatched. The CDR3 covers 13 residues. Germline CDR1 DFQATT, CDR2 SNEGSKA (reference sequence). This CDR3 reads CSAGTTNSYEQYF. The CDR3 region has the DNA TGCAGTGCGGGGACTACCAACTCCTACGAGCAGTACTTC.

This clonotype was recorded at least ten times. V is TRBV5-1 and J is TRBJ1-2, with D perhaps TRBD1 (5 bases). Germline lookup yields CDR1 SGHRS and CDR2 YFSETQ. The germline V and J ends were trimmed by 0 bases and 4 bases, with 13 bases remaining between them. This CDR3 has 15 amino acids. In DNA, the CDR3 is TGCGCCAGCAGCTTGGGCCCTGACAGCTTCTATGGCTACACCTTC. It codes for CASSLGPDSFYGYTF. Using reference TRBV5-1 and TRBJ1-2 for the parts outside the CDR3, the full variable domain is KAGVTQTPRYLIKTRGQQVTLSCSPISGHRSVSWYQQTPGQGLQFLFEYFSETQRNKGNFPGRFSGRQFSNSRSEMNVSTLELGDSALYLCASSLGPDSFYGYTFGSGTRLTVV.

This clonotype was seen ten or more times. The chain employs TRBV28 and TRBJ2-5; a weak D match, TRBD1 (6 bases). Trimming stripped 5 bases from V and 2 bases from J, with 18 bases between. CDR3 size: 16 residues. Germline V gives CDR1 MDHEN, CDR2 SYDVKM. This CDR3 reads CASSILGHRLQETQYF. For the CDR3, the DNA is TGTGCCAGCAGTATTCTGGGACACCGGCTTCAAGAGACCCAGTACTTC.

This clonotype was observed many times. V and J are TRBV5-5 and TRBJ2-5; D is possibly TRBD2 (8 bases). The germline CDR1 and CDR2 sequences are SGHKS and YYEKEE (reference sequence). The V end lost 4 bases, the J end lost 2 bases, and 15 bases lay between the germline ends. This CDR3 contains 15 residues. CDR3 coding DNA: TGTGCCAGCAGCCCGGGGGGGACAGCTCAAGAGACCCAGTACTTC. The encoded protein is CASSPGGTAQETQYF. Full variable domain (outside the CDR3, taken from reference TRBV5-5 and TRBJ2-5): DAGVTQSPTHLIKTRGQQVTLRCSPISGHKSVSWYQQVLGQGPQFIFQYYEKEERGRGNFPDRFSARQFPNYSSELNVNALLLGDSALYLCASSPGGTAQETQYFGPGTRLLVL.

V usage is TRBV6-5 and J usage is TRBJ2-2; the D gene is possibly TRBD2 (5 bases). Germline V lookup: CDR1 MNHEY, CDR2 SVGAGI. The CDR3 is made up of 14 amino acids. V lost 2 bases, J lost 5 bases, and 9 bases lay in between. The CDR3 here is CASSYGSGTGELFF. In DNA form, the CDR3 reads TGTGCCAGCAGTTACGGTTCGGGGACCGGGGAGCTGTTTTTT.

About this clonotype: This may arise from a read error, as a much more abundant clone is one base away. The rearrangement joins TRBV6-2 or TRBV6-3 to TRBJ1-5, with no clear D. The CDR3 sequence is 13 residues long. V dropped 3 bases and J dropped 1 base, with 4 bases sitting between them. Looked up from germline, CDR1 is MNHEY and CDR2 is SVGEGT. CDR3 DNA sequence: TGTGCCAGCAGTTATCACAGCAATCAGCCCCAGCATTTT. Its translation is CASSYHSNQPQHF.

The sample holds many counts of this clonotype. V and J are TRBV5-1 and TRBJ2-3; tentatively, D is TRBD2 (5 bases). The CDR3 sequence is 14 residues long. In germline, CDR1 is SGHRS, CDR2 YFSETQ. The V end lost 3 bases, the J end lost 4 bases, and 12 bases lay between the germline ends. CDR3 DNA sequence: TGCGCCAGCAGCTCGCTGTGGAGGTCAGATACGCAGTATTTT. It codes for CASSSLWRSDTQYF.

J is TRBJ2-7 and V is TRBV7-3; D uncertain. From germline, CDR1 is SGHTA and CDR2 FQGTGA. The CDR3 loop spans 13 amino acids. V was cut by 6 bases and J by 7 bases, with 16 bases left in between. The CDR3 reads CASSPDSTREQYF. CDR3 nucleotides: TGTGCCAGCAGTCCCGACTCTACTCGGGAGCAGTACTTC. Full variable domain (rest looked up from reference TRBV7-3 and TRBJ2-7): GAGVSQTPSNKVTEKGKYVELRCDPISGHTALYWYRQSLGQGPEFLIYFQGTGAADDSGLPNDRFFAVRPEGSVSTLKIQRTERGDSAVYLCASSPDSTREQYFGPGTRLTVT.

This clonotype was seen ten or more times. This chain links TRBV20-1 with TRBJ2-2; TRBD2 is a possible D gene (6 bases). CDR1 and CDR2 (germline): DFQATT, SNEGSKA (reference sequence). This CDR3 contains 14 residues. The germline V and J ends were trimmed by 5 bases and 5 bases, with 15 bases remaining between them. The CDR3 region has the DNA TGCAGTGCTGCTCGGGGGAGTGGTACCGGGGAGCTGTTTTTT. It yields the protein CSAARGSGTGELFF.

This clonotype occurred many times. The chain joins TRBV7-9 to TRBJ2-7; 8 bases agree with TRBD2. Per the germline V gene, CDR1 is SEHNR and CDR2 is FQNEAQ (reference sequence). Germline trimming cut 5 bases from V and 2 bases from J; bases unmatched to any gene: 14. CDR3 size: 17 residues. CDR3 loop: CASSKSHSGTRTYEQYF. DNA for the CDR3: TGTGCCAGCAGCAAAAGCCATTCTGGGACTAGAACCTACGAGCAGTACTTC.

Ten or more counts support this clonotype. The chain carries TRBV7-2 and TRBJ1-3, with 7 positions matching TRBD1. This CDR3 is built from 15 residues. V was pared by 1 base and J by 9 bases, with 9 bases of the junction left unmatched. Per the germline V gene, CDR1 is SGHTA and CDR2 is FQGNSA. The CDR3 protein is CASSLGGTDLGTIYF. In DNA, the CDR3 is TGTGCCAGCAGCTTAGGTGGGACAGACTTGGGCACCATATATTTT.

The chain's CDR3 is CAWSPGSYGYTF. The CDR3 nucleotides are TGTGCCTGGAGTCCTGGGTCGTATGGCTACACCTTC. J is TRBJ1-2 and V is TRBV30; D gene unclear. V lost 2 bases and J lost 5, with 9 bases in between. CDR1 and CDR2 from the germline V gene are GTSNPN and SVGIG (reference sequence). The CDR3 has 12 residues. The full variable domain, its missing parts supplied by reference TRBV30 and TRBJ1-2, is SQTIHQWPATLVQPVGSPLSLECTVEGTSNPNLYWYRQAAGRGLQLLFYSVGIGQISSEVPQNLSASRPQDRQFILSSKKLLLSDSGFYLCAWSPGSYGYTFGSGTRLTVV.

This clonotype was found many times. The junction does not match germline at one end; this may be a read error. The chain links TRBV6-1 to TRBJ2-1; TRBD2 might be the D (5 bases). This CDR3 region has 13 residues. Germline CDR1 and CDR2: MNHNS and SASEGT. The CDR3 coding sequence is TGTGCGAGCAGACGGGGTAACTACAATGAGCAGTTCTTC. Residues: CASRRGNYNEQFF.

The genes are TRBV4-2 and TRBJ2-1; the D is unclear. There are 15 residues in the CDR3. In germline, CDR1 is LGHNA, CDR2 YNFKEQ. The V gene lost 0 bases and the J gene lost 2 bases, with 8 bases spanning the gap. CDR3 loop: CASSQDEVTYNEQFF. The CDR3 DNA reads TGTGCCAGCAGCCAAGATGAGGTTACCTACAATGAGCAGTTCTTC.

This clonotype was seen ten or more times. V and J are TRBV10-3 and TRBJ1-4; D gene ambiguous. CDR1 ENHRY and CDR2 SYGVKD come from the germline V gene. The V end lost 4 bases, the J end lost 7 bases, and 13 bases lay between the germline ends. This CDR3 is built from 14 residues. The CDR3 DNA is TGTGCCATCAGTGGTAGCGGGAGGAGTGAAAAACTGTTTTTT. It specifies CAISGSGRSEKLFF.

This clonotype was found many times. Here the CDR3 DNA reads TGTGCCAGCAGCGGGACCCGGCGAGAGCAGTTCTTC. Translated, it gives CASSGTRREQFF. This chain joins TRBV9 and TRBJ2-1; D not certain. Germline V gene data show CDR1 as SGDLS and CDR2 as YYNGEE. V lost 3 bases and J 10 bases, leaving 11 bases between the germline ends. This CDR3 is built from 12 residues.

This clonotype was observed many times. The rearrangement links TRBV7-2 to TRBJ1-1; D not certain. Germline V gene sequence: CDR1 SGHTA, CDR2 FQGNSA. The CDR3 has 12 amino acids. With 0 bases removed from V and 4 bases from J, the gap between germline ends came to 3 bases. The CDR3 nucleotides read TGTGCCAGCAGCTTAGCATTCACTGAAGCTTTCTTT. Translating it yields CASSLAFTEAFF.

This chain links TRBV2 with TRBJ2-5; D gene uncertain. V was cut by 11 bases and J by 0 bases, with 13 bases left in between. CDR3 length: 13 residues. The germline V gene encodes CDR1 SNHLY and CDR2 FYNNEI. CDR3 coding DNA: TGTGCCGCCACCCGGAACTACCAAGAGACCCAGTACTTC. As protein: CAATRNYQETQYF.

This clonotype was recorded at least ten times. This chain joins TRBV12-3 or TRBV12-4 and TRBJ2-1, with 11 bases fitting TRBD2. After removal of 2 bases from V and 7 bases from J, the junction contained 4 bases not matched to a gene. This CDR3 has 15 residues. Written as DNA, the CDR3 is TGTGCCAGCAGTTTAACTAGCGGGGGTGGGAATGAGCAGTTCTTC. Amino acids: CASSLTSGGGNEQFF.

This clonotype has at least ten counts. The V call is TRBV5-5, the J call TRBJ2-7; tentatively, D is TRBD2 (6 bases). Germline CDR1 reads SGHKS; CDR2 reads YYEKEE (reference sequence). Trimming shortened V by 3 bases and J by 4 bases, and 14 bases separated the two germline ends. This CDR3 comprises 14 residues. CDR3 DNA: TGTGCCAGCAGCTGGAGGAGGGGTGGTTACGAGCAGTACTTC. Amino acid sequence: CASSWRRGGYEQYF.

Many counts were recorded for this clonotype. The V gene is TRBV4-3, the J gene TRBJ1-4; 9 bases match TRBD1. The CDR3 spans 12 residues. J lost 6 bases, V lost 7 bases, and 0 bases had no gene match. The germline V gene encodes CDR1 LGHNA and CDR2 YSLEER. The CDR3 coding sequence is TGCGCCAGCAACAGGGGGCATGAAAAACTGTTTTTT. It codes for CASNRGHEKLFF.

This clonotype was observed at least ten times. The CDR3 here is CASSLARQGFSEQFF. The CDR3 DNA reads as TGTGCCAGCTCACTCGCTAGACAGGGATTTAGTGAGCAGTTCTTC. The chain couples TRBV18 to TRBJ2-1; 7 bases line up with TRBD1. The germline gives CDR1 KGHSH, CDR2 LQKENI. This CDR3 comprises 15 residues. V lost 4 bases to trimming and J lost 9 bases; unmatched junction nucleotides: 12. Combining the CDR3 with reference TRBV18 and TRBJ2-1 gives the whole variable domain NAGVMQNPRHLVRRRGQEARLRCSPMKGHSHVYWYRQLPEEGLKFMVYLQKENIIDESGMPKERFSAEFPKEGPSILRIQQVVRGDSAAYFCASSLARQGFSEQFFGPGTRLTVL.

The chain links TRBV19 to TRBJ1-1, with 7 nucleotides matching TRBD1. Germline trimming cut 3 bases from V and 4 bases from J; bases unmatched to any gene: 5. CDR1 is LNHDA, CDR2 SQIVND, per germline (reference sequence). The CDR3 loop spans 14 amino acids. The CDR3 coding sequence is TGTGCCAGTAGTATCCAGGGGGTGGCCACTGAAGCTTTCTTT. It specifies CASSIQGVATEAFF.

This clonotype was observed at least ten times. V is TRBV13 and J is TRBJ2-4; no clear D gene. This CDR3 is 14 amino acids long. The V end was cut by 8 bases, the J end by 2 bases, with 13 bases between. Germline assignment: CDR1 PRHDT and CDR2 FYEKMQ (reference sequence). CDR3 residues: CASLKGATKNIQYF. Here the CDR3 DNA reads TGTGCCAGCCTGAAGGGTGCGACCAAAAACATTCAGTACTTC. Complete variable domain (other parts from reference TRBV13 and TRBJ2-4): AAGVIQSPRHLIKEKRETATLKCYPIPRHDTVYWYQQGPGQDPQFLISFYEKMQSDKGSIPDRFSAQQFSDYHSELNMSSLELGDSALYFCASLKGATKNIQYFGAGTRLSVL.

The chain employs TRBV29-1 and TRBJ2-5, with 14 bases matching TRBD2. Losses at the gene ends were 4 bases for V and 4 bases for J; bases not matched to a gene: 5. Germline V CDR1 and CDR2: SQVTM, ANQGSEA. This CDR3 comprises 15 residues. CDR3 sequence (DNA): TGCAGCGTTGGCCCCGGACTAGCGGGAGGAGAGACCCAGTACTTC. Encoded protein: CSVGPGLAGGETQYF.

This clonotype was seen a handful of times. This rearrangement joins TRBV7-2 to TRBJ2-3; D not resolved. CDR3 length: 13 amino acids. Trimming took 2 bases from V and 3 from J, leaving 6 bases between them. Germline lookup yields CDR1 SGHTA and CDR2 FQGNSA. CDR3 sequence reads: CASSLIVTDTQYF. Written as DNA, the CDR3 is TGTGCCAGCAGCTTAATAGTTACAGATACGCAGTATTTT. The full variable domain, completed using reference TRBV7-2 and TRBJ2-3, is GAGVSQSPSNKVTEKGKDVELRCDPISGHTALYWYRQSLGQGLEFLIYFQGNSAPDKSGLPSDRFSAERTGGSVSTLTIQRTQQEDSAVYLCASSLIVTDTQYFGPGTRLTVL.

This clonotype was seen ten or more times. V gene TRBV18 combines with J gene TRBJ2-7; 7 positions match TRBD1. Germline V gene lookup returns CDR1 KGHSH and CDR2 LQKENI. J was trimmed by 4 bases and V by 3 bases; bases with no gene match: 18. The CDR3 is made up of 18 amino acids. CDR3 residues: CASSPVRYRDRAIYEQYF. Here the CDR3 DNA reads TGTGCCAGCTCACCGGTTCGGTACCGGGACAGAGCTATTTACGAGCAGTACTTC. The whole variable domain, remainder taken from reference TRBV18 and TRBJ2-7, is NAGVMQNPRHLVRRRGQEARLRCSPMKGHSHVYWYRQLPEEGLKFMVYLQKENIIDESGMPKERFSAEFPKEGPSILRIQQVVRGDSAAYFCASSPVRYRDRAIYEQYFGPGTRLTVT.

This clonotype appeared many times. V gene TRBV5-1 combines with J gene TRBJ2-3, with a tentative D call TRBD2 (6 bases). The length of the CDR3 is 14 residues. CDR1 is SGHRS and CDR2 is YFSETQ in the germline V gene. Trimming shortened V by 1 base and J by 4 bases, and 10 bases separated the two germline ends. DNA for the CDR3: TGCGCCAGCAGCTTGTCACCGGGGGCAGATACGCAGTATTTT. Protein product: CASSLSPGADTQYF.

This clonotype was counted ten times or more. The chain recombines TRBV5-1 with TRBJ1-1; D possibly corresponds to TRBD1 (5 bases). CDR3 length equals 13 residues. CDR1 and CDR2 (germline): SGHRS, YFSETQ. The ends were cut back, 4 bases at V and 2 bases at J, with 9 bases in the middle. CDR3 nucleotides: TGCGCCAGCAGCGGGGGATTTAACACTGAAGCTTTCTTT. Translating it yields CASSGGFNTEAFF.